A selection of T cell receptor beta chains follows, all from one sample in a study of T cell repertoires in cytomegalovirus infection. These receptors' targets are unknown. TCRdb reprocessed the reads via MiXCR and lists one record per CDR3 protein. Altogether about 920,000 distinct CDR3 sequences are present, more than 25% being singletons, with the ten largest covering about 14%. This sample comprised cultured CD8+ T cells from PBMCs, obtained from culture after CMV antigen stimulation. Receptors were obtained from a human donor in good health (CMV status not recorded). Some clones in this sample may be carry-over from other donors' samples. The CDR3 runs from the conserved cysteine through the conserved F or W. A D gene is named only where the DNA matches it firmly. Some rows mark clone size as missing; the rest say once, few, many or name a class of expanded clone.

j_call d_call clone_size v_call cdr3_aa cdr3_nt
TRBJ2-5 - - TRBV2 CASRNRVQETQYF TGTGCCAGCAGAAACAGGGTACAAGAGACCCAGTACTTC
TRBJ1-5 TRBD1 - TRBV28 CASSQTGIQPQHF TGTGCCAGCAGTCAGACAGGGATTCAGCCCCAGCATTTT
TRBJ2-7 TRBD2 once TRBV7-6 CASSPGLAGVYEQYF TGTGCCAGCAGCCCGGGACTAGCGGGGGTCTACGAGCAGTACTTC
TRBJ2-7 - - TRBV11-2 CASSLDGTGSSYEQYF TGTGCCAGCAGCTTAGATGGTACAGGGAGCTCCTACGAGCAGTACTTC
TRBJ1-2 TRBD1 few TRBV19 CASSTGTAAGFNYGYTF TGTGCCAGTAGTACCGGGACAGCGGCCGGGTTTAACTATGGCTACACCTTC
TRBJ2-5 TRBD2 few TRBV27 CASSHLAGESQETQYF TGTGCCAGCAGCCATCTAGCGGGGGAGTCCCAAGAGACCCAGTACTTC
TRBJ2-7 - - TRBV29-1 CSVEGAGWSSYEQYF TGCAGCGTTGAAGGGGCGGGTTGGAGCTCCTACGAGCAGTACTTC
TRBJ2-1 TRBD2 - TRBV27 CASSPISGGAYNEQFF TGTGCCAGCAGCCCAATAAGCGGGGGGGCCTACAATGAGCAGTTCTTC
TRBJ2-7 - few TRBV7-7 CASSLDESYEQYF TGTGCTAGCAGCTTAGATGAATCCTACGAGCAGTACTTC
TRBJ2-5 - few TRBV7-9 CASSLAGEEGETQYF TGTGCCAGCAGCTTAGCGGGAGAGGAAGGGGAGACCCAGTACTTC
TRBJ2-5 TRBD2 few TRBV6-2/TRBV6-3 CASSYSWLAGGETQYF TGTGCCAGCAGTTACTCGTGGCTAGCGGGGGGGGAGACCCAGTACTTC
TRBJ1-5 TRBD1 - TRBV13 CATAGTGRNQPQHF TGTGCCACCGCCGGGACAGGGAGAAATCAGCCCCAGCATTTT
TRBJ2-3 - few TRBV29-1 CSVTAAGDTQYF TGCAGCGTTACCGCAGCAGGGGATACGCAGTATTTT
TRBJ2-4 - - TRBV6-6 CASSMDTALAKNIQYF TGTGCCAGCAGTATGGACACGGCTCTAGCCAAAAACATTCAGTACTTC